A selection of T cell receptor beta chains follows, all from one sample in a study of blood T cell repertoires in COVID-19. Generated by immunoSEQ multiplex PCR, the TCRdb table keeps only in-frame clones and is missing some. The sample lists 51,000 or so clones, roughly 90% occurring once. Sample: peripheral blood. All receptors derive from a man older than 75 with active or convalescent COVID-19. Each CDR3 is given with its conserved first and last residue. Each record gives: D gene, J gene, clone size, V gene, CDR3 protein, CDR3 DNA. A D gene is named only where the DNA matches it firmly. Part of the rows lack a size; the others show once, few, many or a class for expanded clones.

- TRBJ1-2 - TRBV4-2 CASSQDRGSYGYTF TGTGCCAGCAGCCAAGATAGGGGGAGCTATGGCTACACCTTC
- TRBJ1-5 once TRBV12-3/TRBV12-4 CASNEQGDQPQHF TGTGCCAGCAATGAACAGGGAGATCAGCCCCAGCATTTT
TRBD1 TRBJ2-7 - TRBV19 CASSISQGAYEQYF TGTGCCAGTAGTATTTCCCAGGGGGCCTACGAGCAGTACTTC
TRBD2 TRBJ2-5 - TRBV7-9 CATTDGLAGETQYF TGTGCCACCACAGACGGGCTAGCGGGGGAGACCCAGTACTTC
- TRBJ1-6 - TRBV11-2 CASSLDLGGAGNSPLHF TGTGCCAGCAGCTTAGATTTGGGAGGGGCTGGGAATTCACCCCTCCACTTT
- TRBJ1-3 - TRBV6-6 CASSYGEGNTIYF TGTGCCAGCAGTTACGGAGAGGGCAACACCATATATTTT
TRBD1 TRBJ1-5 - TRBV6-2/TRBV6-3 CASNPDREGNQPQHF TGTGCCAGCAACCCAGACAGGGAGGGCAATCAGCCCCAGCATTTT
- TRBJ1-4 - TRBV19 CASSKTRGMVEKLFF TGTGCCAGTAGTAAGACGAGGGGGATGGTTGAAAAACTGTTTTTT
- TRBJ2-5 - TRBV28 CAANWAGREETQYF TGTGCCGCGAATTGGGCGGGACGCGAAGAGACCCAGTACTTC
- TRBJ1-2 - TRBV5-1 CASSSTGLHGYTF TGCGCCAGCAGCTCAACAGGGTTACATGGCTACACCTTC
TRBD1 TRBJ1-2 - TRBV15 CATSTGTGANYGYTF TGTGCCACCAGCACCGGGACAGGGGCTAACTATGGCTACACCTTC
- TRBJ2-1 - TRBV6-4 CASSLDFLQGEQFF TGTGCCAGCAGCCTTGACTTTCTGCAGGGTGAGCAGTTCTTC
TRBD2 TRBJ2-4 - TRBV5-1 CASSPNPGLAGGAKNIQYF TGCGCCAGCAGCCCGAATCCGGGACTAGCGGGCGGAGCCAAAAACATTCAGTACTTC
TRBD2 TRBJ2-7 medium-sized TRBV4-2 CASSPGLAGGPDEQYF TGTGCCAGCAGCCCGGGACTAGCGGGAGGGCCTGACGAGCAGTACTTC
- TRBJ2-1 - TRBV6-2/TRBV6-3 CASSYSLAGSNEQFF TGTGCCAGCAGTTACTCGCTGGCGGGCAGCAATGAGCAGTTCTTC